This T cell receptor beta chain was sequenced in a study of blood T cells in healthy people across ages. Whole-study findings and limits: Across samples, TCR beta diversity tracked strongly with naive T cell percentage.

Then a second PCR, running about 6 to 11 cycles, was carried out with a sample-barcoded 5' primer and a J-beta primer mix. Researchers report that a template-switch adaptor with 12 random nucleotides tagged each cDNA molecule. MiXCR was run by TCRdb on the 5' RACE reads, yielding one entry per CDR3 protein. The table lists about 1.8 million distinct CDR3 sequences, around 50% of them singletons. The germline V and J ends were trimmed by 2 bases and 0 bases, with 24 bases remaining between them. From germline, CDR1 is SGHRS and CDR2 YFSETQ. The CDR3 totals 20 residues. Turning to this clonotype: The antigen is unknown.

This rearrangement joins TRBV5-1 to TRBJ2-1; TRBD1 is a possible D gene (7 bases). The specimen sequenced was blood. The sequence derives from a woman aged 35 to 49 in good health. The CDR3 coding sequence is TGCGCCAGCAGCTTAGGCGGGGCAGGGGGTCTATCGAGCTCCTACAATGAGCAGTTCTTC. This gives the protein CASSLGGAGGLSSSYNEQFF.